The 24 T cell receptor beta chains below all came from one sample that was sequenced in a study of blood T cell repertoires in COVID-19. The table came from immunoSEQ multiplex PCR; TCRdb's copy has only in-frame clones and leaves some out. Of tens of thousands of clones in the sample, around 89% are singletons; the top ten hold under 2%. The sequenced material came from peripheral blood. The receptors stem from a woman aged 60-70 years with active COVID-19.

The V and J genes are TRBV6-2 or TRBV6-3 and TRBJ1-2; D unclear. The CDR3 is made up of 16 amino acids. Trimming shortened V by 2 bases and J by 1 base, and 14 bases separated the two germline ends. CDR1 is MNHEY, CDR2 SVGEGT, per germline. This CDR3 is CASSYEAPSINYGYTF. In nucleotides, the CDR3 is TGTGCCAGCAGTTACGAGGCGCCATCTATTAACTATGGCTACACCTTC.

V gene TRBV4-1 combines with J gene TRBJ2-5, with 10 bases aligning to TRBD2. This CDR3 is built from 15 residues. The V gene end was trimmed by 3 bases and the J gene end by 5 bases; junction bases not matched to a gene: 6. Germline V lookup: CDR1 MGHRA, CDR2 YSYEKL. The CDR3 region is CASSQWTSGPETQYF. CDR3 nucleotide sequence: TGCGCCAGCAGCCAGTGGACTAGCGGACCGGAGACCCAGTACTTC.

This sequence joins TRBV6-5 and TRBJ1-5, with D possibly being TRBD1 (5 bases). This CDR3 is 13 amino acids long. V lost 5 bases, J lost 4 bases, and 9 bases lay in between. CDR1 is MNHEY, CDR2 SVGAGI, per germline. CDR3 coding DNA: TGTGCCAGCAGTAGGACACCGAATCAGCCCCAGCATTTT. Its translation is CASSRTPNQPQHF.

The chain links TRBV28 to TRBJ2-5, with 10 bases lining up with TRBD1. The J segment lost 7 bases and the V segment lost 4 bases, leaving 18 bases of the junction unmatched. Germline V CDR1 and CDR2: MDHEN, SYDVKM. The CDR3 has 18 amino acids. The CDR3, as DNA: TGTGCCAGCAGTTCGCCCGGGACAGGGGACTCCTACGGTGGGACCCAGTACTTC. As protein: CASSSPGTGDSYGGTQYF.

This chain links TRBV29-1 with TRBJ2-2; the D gene is possibly TRBD1 (6 bases). The V end lost 3 bases, the J end lost 1 base, and 6 bases lay between the germline ends. This CDR3 has 13 residues. Per germline, CDR1 SQVTM and CDR2 ANQGSEA. The chain's CDR3 is CSVEGQNTGELFF. The CDR3 coding sequence is TGCAGCGTTGAGGGACAGAACACCGGGGAGCTGTTTTTT.

This chain connects TRBV6-5 to TRBJ2-2; 8 bases line up with TRBD2. V shed 11 bases and J 8 bases; nucleotides not matched to a gene: 16. The CDR3 is 15 residues long. Germline V lookup: CDR1 MNHEY, CDR2 SVGAGI. The CDR3 nucleotides read TGTGCCGCCCGGTCACTAGCGGTCGTAAATGGGGAGCTGTTTTTT. Translated: CAARSLAVVNGELFF.

This chain connects TRBV3-1 (or the pseudogene TRBV3-2) to TRBJ2-1; TRBD2 matches at 11 bases. Losses at the gene ends were 2 bases for V and 1 base for J; bases not matched to a gene: 10. This CDR3 has 19 residues. Germline V gene data show CDR1 as LGHDT and CDR2 as YNNKEL (reference sequence). This chain's CDR3 is CASSQPTSGSWSSYNEQFF. CDR3 DNA sequence: TGTGCCAGCAGCCAACCCACTAGCGGGAGTTGGTCTTCCTACAATGAGCAGTTCTTC.

This chain links TRBV6-2 or TRBV6-3 with TRBJ2-3; a weak D match, TRBD1 (6 bases). CDR3 size: 15 residues. Germline CDR1 reads MNHEY; CDR2 reads SVGEGT. V was trimmed by 0 bases and J by 4 bases, leaving 11 bases between them. The CDR3 loop is CASSYSRQASDTQYF. In nucleotides, the CDR3 is TGTGCCAGCAGTTACTCAAGACAGGCGTCAGATACGCAGTATTTT.

The chain carries TRBV19 and TRBJ1-1; TRBD1 aligns across 8 bases. This CDR3 comprises 16 residues. V was pared by 3 bases and J by 5 bases, with 11 bases of the junction left unmatched. CDR1 is LNHDA and CDR2 is SQIVND in the germline V gene (reference sequence). CDR3 in amino acids: CASSIRGRDSGTEAFF. The CDR3 DNA sequence: TGTGCCAGTAGTATCAGGGGGCGCGACTCCGGGACTGAAGCTTTCTTT. The full variable domain, its missing parts supplied by reference TRBV19 and TRBJ1-1, is DGGITQSPKYLFRKEGQNVTLSCEQNLNHDAMYWYRQDPGQGLRLIYYSQIVNDFQKGDIAEGYSVSREKKESFPLTVTSAQKNPTAFYLCASSIRGRDSGTEAFFGQGTRLTVV.

Details on this clone: Because it lacks the conserved phenylalanine or tryptophan at the end, this CDR3 is likely a read error. The DNA is left out, because the CDR3 cannot be placed on it with certainty; the CDR3 is given as TCRdb lists it. The chain recombines TRBV30 with TRBJ2-2; TRBD1, the D gene given by the table, was not confirmed from the DNA. Germline V CDR1 and CDR2: GTSNPN, SVGIG (reference sequence). The length of the CDR3 is 8 amino acids, counting both ends. CDR3 region: CAGQQGLI.

The CDR3 here is CASSFRPLGELFF. DNA of the CDR3: TGTGCCAGCAGCTTCAGGCCATTAGGGGAGCTGTTTTTT. The chain uses TRBV13 and TRBJ2-2, with D unclear. V lost 3 bases to trimming and J lost 8 bases, with 10 bases between them. The V gene's germline CDR1 is PRHDT and CDR2 FYEKMQ (reference sequence). There are 13 residues in the CDR3.

The V call is TRBV19, the J call TRBJ2-1; TRBD2 agrees at 11 bases. In germline, CDR1 is LNHDA, CDR2 SQIVND (reference sequence). This CDR3 region has 15 residues. V was clipped by 7 bases and J by 9 bases; unmatched bases: 11. CDR3 loop: CASNRGLAGGSEQFF. The DNA for the CDR3 is TGTGCCAGTAATCGGGGGCTAGCGGGAGGTAGTGAGCAGTTCTTC.

The chain carries TRBV15 and TRBJ2-1; D perhaps matches TRBD2 (6 bases). Germline V gene sequence: CDR1 LNHNV, CDR2 YYDKDF (reference sequence). The V and J ends lost 0 bases and 4 bases respectively, with 10 bases between them. This CDR3 contains 15 residues. The CDR3 DNA is TGTGCCACCAGCAGAGATCGTGGGGGGTACAATGAGCAGTTCTTC. As protein: CATSRDRGGYNEQFF. Combining the CDR3 with reference TRBV15 and TRBJ2-1 gives the whole variable domain DAMVIQNPRYQVTQFGKPVTLSCSQTLNHNVMYWYQQKSSQAPKLLFHYYDKDFNNEADTPDNFQSRRPNTSFCFLDIRSPGLGDTAMYLCATSRDRGGYNEQFFGPGTRLTVL.

In its sample, this clone was seen a few times. This chain uses TRBV9 with TRBJ1-2, with D possibly TRBD1 on 6 matching bases. Trimming pared 7 bases from V and 6 bases from J, leaving 16 bases between. This CDR3 has 13 amino acids. The V gene's germline CDR1 is SGDLS and CDR2 YYNGEE. The CDR3 is CASGGREVHGYTF. CDR3 DNA: TGTGCCAGCGGGGGCAGGGAAGTACATGGCTACACCTTC.

CDR3 protein: CASSESRPRNTEAFF. CDR3 nucleotides: TGTGCCAGCAGTGAAAGCCGCCCGAGGAACACTGAAGCTTTCTTT. The chain couples TRBV6-1 to TRBJ1-1; D not resolved. Between the trimmed V and J ends, which lost 2 bases and 1 base, there was a span of 11 bases. The CDR3 is 15 residues long. Germline lookup yields CDR1 MNHNS and CDR2 SASEGT.

The V gene is TRBV6-5, the J gene TRBJ1-5, with 10 bases aligning to TRBD1. The CDR3 loop spans 14 amino acids. CDR1 is MNHEY and CDR2 is SVGAGI in the germline V gene. V gave up 10 bases and J gave up 7 bases; unmatched junction bases: 10. The DNA for the CDR3 is TGTGCCACCTCTCCCGGGACAGGGGACCAGCCCCAGCATTTT. This translates into CATSPGTGDQPQHF.

This clone was recorded only once. This sequence joins TRBV7-9 and TRBJ2-1, with D unclear. V was pared by 4 bases and J by 4 bases, with 8 bases between. The CDR3 is 13 residues long. CDR1 SEHNR and CDR2 FQNEAQ come from the germline V gene (reference sequence). Here the CDR3 reads CASSYNGYNEQFF. CDR3 bases: TGTGCCAGCAGCTACAACGGGTACAATGAGCAGTTCTTC.

The chain recombines TRBV7-8 with TRBJ1-1; 9 bases line up with TRBD1. This CDR3 has 15 amino acids. Germline CDR1 and CDR2: SGHVS and FQNEAQ. V lost 5 bases and J lost 5; bases outside the gene matches: 9. The CDR3 region has the DNA TGTGCCAGCAGCGGAACGACAGGGGGTGGTACTGAAGCTTTCTTT. This sequence encodes CASSGTTGGGTEAFF.

The chain couples TRBV12-3 or TRBV12-4 to TRBJ2-5; D gene ambiguous. Trimming left V 6 bases short and J 5 bases short, with 10 bases between. This CDR3 has 12 amino acids. The CDR3 DNA sequence: TGTGCCAGCAGCCGGGTGGATGAGACCCAGTACTTC. Translated: CASSRVDETQYF.

The rearrangement links TRBV2 to TRBJ2-4; 8 bases agree with TRBD2. The germline V gene has CDR1 SNHLY and CDR2 FYNNEI. The CDR3 runs 14 residues. V was pared by 6 bases and J by 6 bases, with 7 bases of the junction left unmatched. CDR3 sequence: CASSKGLGGNIQYF. CDR3 coding DNA: TGTGCCAGCAGCAAGGGACTAGGGGGAAACATTCAGTACTTC.

CDR3 sequence reads: CASQSRGRSYGYTF. The CDR3 bases are TGCGCCAGCCAGTCGCGGGGGCGCAGCTATGGCTACACCTTC. V gene TRBV23-1 combines with J gene TRBJ1-2; tentative D call: TRBD1 (6 bases). TRBV23-1 is annotated as an ORF whose role is uncertain. This CDR3 is 14 amino acids long. V lost 8 bases and J 4 bases, leaving 17 bases between the germline ends.

The chain employs TRBV7-6 and TRBJ2-1; 12 nucleotides line up with TRBD2. Germline trimming cut 7 bases from V and 4 bases from J; bases unmatched to any gene: 8. The CDR3 is made up of 16 amino acids. CDR1 and CDR2 from the germline V gene are SGHVS and FNYEAQ. In DNA, the CDR3 is TGTGCCAGCAATCAAGGACTAGCGGGACAATACAATGAGCAGTTCTTC. It encodes CASNQGLAGQYNEQFF.

The chain couples TRBV5-4 to TRBJ1-4, with a possible D match to TRBD1 (6 bases). The CDR3 is made up of 14 amino acids. Germline CDR1 SGHNT, CDR2 YYREEE (reference sequence). With 4 bases removed from V and 5 bases from J, the gap between germline ends came to 12 bases. CDR3 DNA sequence: TGTGCCAGCAGCCCCACTACAGGGAATGAAAAACTGTTTTTT. This encodes CASSPTTGNEKLFF.

The chain links TRBV15 to TRBJ2-3; TRBD2 matches 13 bases. Germline V gives CDR1 LNHNV, CDR2 YYDKDF (reference sequence). This CDR3 is built from 19 residues. V was clipped by 0 bases and J by 4 bases; unmatched bases: 10. The CDR3 loop reads CATSRDFLLAGGVADTQYF. For the CDR3, the DNA is TGTGCCACCAGCAGAGATTTCTTACTAGCGGGAGGGGTGGCAGATACGCAGTATTTT.